The text below deals with one T cell receptor (beta chain). Its antigen is currently unknown. One end of the junction varies from germline; a read error may be responsible. TCRalpha and TCRbeta libraries used 5'RACE with constant-segment primers and UMIs. TCRdb independently ran MiXCR on the 5' RACE reads; one entry per CDR3 protein. The sample holds hundreds of thousands of distinct CDR3 sequences, around a sixth seen once. The CDR3 consists of 14 residues. CDR1 SEHNR and CDR2 FQNEAQ come from the germline V gene (reference sequence). These data originate in a study of T-cell memory formation after mild COVID-19. Study outcomes and limitations: Nothing confirmed that second-wave clones peaking on day 37 were specific for SARS-CoV-2.

The rearrangement uses TRBV7-9 and TRBJ2-1; perhaps TRBD1 as D (5 bases). Sequencing used PBMCs or a T cell subset sorted from them (not recorded which). This TCR came from a man aged 18 to 30 who had mild COVID-19 (a few samples of this study predate the infection). Cell type and time point are not known. The CDR3 DNA reads TGTGCCGGCAGCTCCGTGACAGAGGACGGTGAGCAGTTCTTC. It is translated as CAGSSVTEDGEQFF.